This TCR beta chain was sequenced during a study of blood T cell repertoires in COVID-19. Looking at the study overall: COVID-19 samples collected from the United States, Italy and Spain covered acute and convalescent phases.

TCRdb keeps only in-frame clones here, not all; method: immunoSEQ multiplex PCR. Of hundreds of thousands of clones detected, around 84% appear once; the ten largest clones hold roughly 2.7%. The cohort comprised adults aged about 18 to 90 years residing in approximately 22 US areas. The CDR3 loop spans 16 amino acids. The junction had 14 bases not matched to a gene; V was cut back by 5 bases and J by 5 bases. Germline lookup yields CDR1 LNHDA and CDR2 SQIVND (reference sequence). This receptor was identified in a woman aged 50 to 60 who had recovered from COVID-19. The chain carries TRBV19 and TRBJ1-2; 7 bases match TRBD1. The source material was PBMCs or T cells enriched from blood (not recorded which). The CDR3 bases are TGTGCCAGTAGTTACTCCGGGACAGTCTTTTTGTATGGCTACACCTTC. This encodes CASSYSGTVFLYGYTF. Variable domain in full (rest from reference TRBV19 and TRBJ1-2): DGGITQSPKYLFRKEGQNVTLSCEQNLNHDAMYWYRQDPGQGLRLIYYSQIVNDFQKGDIAEGYSVSREKKESFPLTVTSAQKNPTAFYLCASSYSGTVFLYGYTFGSGTRLTVV.